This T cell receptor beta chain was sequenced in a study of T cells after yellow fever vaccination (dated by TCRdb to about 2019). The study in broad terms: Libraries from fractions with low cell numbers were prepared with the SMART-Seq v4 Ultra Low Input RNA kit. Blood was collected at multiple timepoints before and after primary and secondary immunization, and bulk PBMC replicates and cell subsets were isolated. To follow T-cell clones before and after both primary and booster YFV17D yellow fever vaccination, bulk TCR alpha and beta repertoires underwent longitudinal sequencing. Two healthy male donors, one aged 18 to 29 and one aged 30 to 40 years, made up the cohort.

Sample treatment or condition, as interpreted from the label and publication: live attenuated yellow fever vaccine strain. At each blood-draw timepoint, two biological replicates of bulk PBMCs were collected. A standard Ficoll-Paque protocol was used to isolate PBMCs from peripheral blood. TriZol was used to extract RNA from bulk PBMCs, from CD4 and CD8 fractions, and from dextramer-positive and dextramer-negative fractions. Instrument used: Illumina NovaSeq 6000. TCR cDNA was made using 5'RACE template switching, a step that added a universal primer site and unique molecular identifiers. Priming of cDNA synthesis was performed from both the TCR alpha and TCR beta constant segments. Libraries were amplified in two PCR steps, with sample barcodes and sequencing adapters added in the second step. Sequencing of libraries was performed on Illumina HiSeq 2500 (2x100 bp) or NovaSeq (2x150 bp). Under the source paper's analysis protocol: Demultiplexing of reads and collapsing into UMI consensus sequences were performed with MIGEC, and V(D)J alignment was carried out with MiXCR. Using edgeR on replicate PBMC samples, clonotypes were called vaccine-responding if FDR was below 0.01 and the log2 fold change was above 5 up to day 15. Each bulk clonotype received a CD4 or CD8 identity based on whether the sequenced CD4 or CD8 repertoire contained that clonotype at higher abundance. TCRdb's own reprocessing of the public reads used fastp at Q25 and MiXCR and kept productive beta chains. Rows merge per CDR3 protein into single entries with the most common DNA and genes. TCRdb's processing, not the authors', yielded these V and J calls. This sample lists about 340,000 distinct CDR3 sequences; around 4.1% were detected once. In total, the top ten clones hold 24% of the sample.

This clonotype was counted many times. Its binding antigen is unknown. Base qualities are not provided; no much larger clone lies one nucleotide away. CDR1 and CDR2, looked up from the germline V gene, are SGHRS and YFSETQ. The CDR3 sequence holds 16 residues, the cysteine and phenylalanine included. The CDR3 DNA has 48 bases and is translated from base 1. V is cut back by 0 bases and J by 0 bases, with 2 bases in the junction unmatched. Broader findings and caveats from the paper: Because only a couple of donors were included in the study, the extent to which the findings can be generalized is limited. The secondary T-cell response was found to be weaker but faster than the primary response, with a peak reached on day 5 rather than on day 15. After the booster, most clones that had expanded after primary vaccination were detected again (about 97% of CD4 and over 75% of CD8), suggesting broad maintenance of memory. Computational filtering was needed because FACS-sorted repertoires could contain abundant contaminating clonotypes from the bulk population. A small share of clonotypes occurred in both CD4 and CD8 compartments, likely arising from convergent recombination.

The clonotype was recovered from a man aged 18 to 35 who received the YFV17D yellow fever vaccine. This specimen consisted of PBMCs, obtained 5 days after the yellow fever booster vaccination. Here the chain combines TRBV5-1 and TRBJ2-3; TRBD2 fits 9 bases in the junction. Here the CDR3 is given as CASSLEAGGSTDTQYF. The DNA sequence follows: TGCGCCAGCAGCTTGGAAGCGGGGGGTAGCACAGATACGCAGTATTTT.